The TCR beta chain described here comes from a study of blood T cell repertoires in COVID-19. Across the whole study: Specimens from acute and convalescent COVID-19 originated in the United States, Italy and Spain. Sources were T cells, B-cell-depleted T cells, or PBMCs; the material itself was cDNA or gDNA.

In the source study's methods: Researchers report that nucleated cell counts were estimated from reference gene primer amplification. Produced via immunoSEQ multiplex PCR; TCRdb's table is partial and in-frame only. The D gene and trimming were derived from the DNA, and the V and J assignments and clone size from that table. This table has around 50,000 clones, 70% to 85% appearing once. Trimming removed 0 bases at V and 2 bases at J, with 7 bases between. The length of the CDR3 is 14 residues. Germline-derived CDR1 and CDR2 are MNHEY and SVGAGI. The receptor was isolated from a human donor in a cohort sampled during active COVID-19. The sample taken for sequencing was peripheral blood. This chain uses TRBV6-5 with TRBJ2-5; D remains ambiguous. CDR3 sequence: CASSYSPVQETQYF. DNA for the CDR3: TGTGCCAGCAGTTACTCTCCCGTTCAAGAGACCCAGTACTTC.